This TCR beta chain was documented in a study of neurological immune-mediated disorders. MiXCR, applied by TCRdb to the 5' RACE reads, yields one record per CDR3 protein. The sample has over 60,000 distinct CDR3 sequences, around 5% seen once. CDR1 and CDR2 from the germline V gene are DFQATT and SNEGSKA (reference sequence). V shed 0 bases and J 4 bases; nucleotides not matched to a gene: 7. This CDR3 comprises 15 residues. There are many counts of this clonotype. The source of this sequence is a woman aged 70-85 years with multiple sclerosis. Sequencing was carried out using PBMCs. The chain couples TRBV20-1 to TRBJ1-2, with 8 bases matching TRBD1. The CDR3 sequence is CSARDPGTGPYGYTF. The CDR3 region has the DNA TGCAGTGCTAGAGATCCGGGGACAGGCCCCTATGGCTACACCTTC.